The 11 T cell receptor beta chains below all came from one sample that was sequenced in a study of metastatic and nonmetastatic thyroid tumors. The entire patient cohort was treatment-naive prior to thyroid surgery. Using MiXCR, TCRdb reanalyzed the PCR reads. Seen here are almost 9,000 clones, approximately 14% observed once, and the top ten hold around 5.7%. Source material: blood. Receptors originate from a female donor with papillary thyroid cancer or a benign thyroid nodule (not recorded which). Some clones in this sample may be carry-over from other donors' samples.

This chain links TRBV7-2 with TRBJ2-7; unclear D gene. This CDR3 has 13 amino acids. V shed 1 base and J shed 2 bases, with 6 bases lying between them. Germline V CDR1 and CDR2: SGHTA, FQGNSA. The CDR3 region has the DNA TGTGCCAGCAGCTTAGGATGGGCCTACGAGCAGTACTTC. It codes for CASSLGWAYEQYF. The whole variable domain, filled in from reference TRBV7-2 and TRBJ2-7, reads GAGVSQSPSNKVTEKGKDVELRCDPISGHTALYWYRQSLGQGLEFLIYFQGNSAPDKSGLPSDRFSAERTGGSVSTLTIQRTQQEDSAVYLCASSLGWAYEQYFGPGTRLTVT.

The chain is built from TRBV28 and TRBJ1-5; no clear D. CDR1 MDHEN and CDR2 SYDVKM come from the germline V gene. This CDR3 region has 12 residues. V was pared by 3 bases and J by 5 bases, with 5 bases between. In DNA, the CDR3 is TGTGCCAGCAGTTTGGTTCATCAGCCCCAGCATTTT. As protein: CASSLVHQPQHF.

The sample holds many counts of this clone. The genes are TRBV28 and TRBJ2-7, with D tentatively TRBD1 (5 bases). CDR1 and CDR2 from the germline V gene are MDHEN and SYDVKM. Deletions cut 5 bases from V and 5 bases from J, with 19 bases between. The CDR3 runs to 15 residues. CDR3 sequence: CASSPTVKNRHEQYF. CDR3 DNA: TGTGCCAGCAGTCCCACTGTGAAGAACAGGCACGAGCAGTACTTC. Together with reference TRBV28 and TRBJ2-7, the CDR3 gives the full variable domain: DVKVTQSSRYLVKRTGEKVFLECVQDMDHENMFWYRQDPGLGLRLIYFSYDVKMKEKGDIPEGYSVSREKKERFSLILESASTNQTSMYLCASSPTVKNRHEQYFGPGTRLTVT.

By its share, this clone is medium-sized. The rearrangement joins TRBV30 to TRBJ2-7; D may be TRBD1 (5 bases). This CDR3 region has 12 residues. From germline, CDR1 is GTSNPN and CDR2 SVGIG (reference sequence). With 5 bases removed from V and 3 bases from J, the gap between germline ends came to 11 bases. CDR3 sequence: CAWGQGIYEQYF. Here the CDR3 DNA reads TGTGCCTGGGGGCAGGGAATCTACGAGCAGTACTTC.

This clone was seen a handful of times. DNA for the CDR3: TGTGCCAGCAGTTTCAGGGCCAGGGGATATGGCTACACCTTC. Encoded protein: CASSFRARGYGYTF. The rearrangement joins TRBV12-3 or TRBV12-4 to TRBJ1-2; perhaps TRBD1 as D (6 bases). CDR3 length: 14 amino acids. The germline V and J ends were trimmed by 3 bases and 5 bases, with 13 bases remaining between them.

A few counts support this clone. This sequence joins TRBV12-3 or TRBV12-4 and TRBJ2-1; 7 bases line up with TRBD2. The CDR3 extends over 12 amino acids. The V segment lost 6 bases and the J segment 6 bases; nucleotides outside the gene matches: 2. As DNA, the CDR3 is TGTGCCAGCAGAACTAGCGCCAATGAGCAGTTCTTC. It codes for CASRTSANEQFF.

This clone was counted many times. This chain uses TRBV12-3 or TRBV12-4 with TRBJ2-3; D is perhaps TRBD1 (6 bases). The CDR3 runs 16 residues. V was pared by 6 bases and J by 0 bases, with 16 bases between. The CDR3 here is CASSRPTGSSTDTQYF. As DNA, the CDR3 is TGTGCCAGCAGCCGACCGACAGGATCTAGCACAGATACGCAGTATTTT.

This clone is categorized as medium-sized (0.01 to 0.1%). The chain combines TRBV28 with TRBJ2-3, with D perhaps given as TRBD1 or TRBD2 (6 bases each). The CDR3 runs 16 residues. Germline V gene lookup returns CDR1 MDHEN and CDR2 SYDVKM. With 4 bases removed from V and 4 bases from J, the gap between germline ends came to 18 bases. The DNA of the CDR3 is TGTGCCAGCAGTTCACCGGGGGCGGAGGCCCCAGATACGCAGTATTTT. Amino acids: CASSSPGAEAPDTQYF. Using reference TRBV28 and TRBJ2-3 for the parts outside the CDR3, the full variable domain is DVKVTQSSRYLVKRTGEKVFLECVQDMDHENMFWYRQDPGLGLRLIYFSYDVKMKEKGDIPEGYSVSREKKERFSLILESASTNQTSMYLCASSSPGAEAPDTQYFGPGTRLTVL.

This clone was counted a few times. This rearrangement joins TRBV10-3 to TRBJ2-7; D not certain. CDR3 length equals 13 residues. Per the germline V gene, CDR1 is ENHRY and CDR2 is SYGVKD. The V gene lost 8 bases and the J gene lost 0 bases, with 11 bases spanning the gap. Here the CDR3 reads CAIAVLSSYEQYF. Here the CDR3 DNA reads TGTGCCATCGCCGTCTTAAGCTCCTACGAGCAGTACTTC.

To note about this clone: Likely a read error: the CDR3 ends without its conserved phenylalanine or tryptophan. This rearrangement joins TRBV6-1 to TRBJ1-1, with a weak D call TRBD1 (5 bases). The V end was cut by 6 bases, the J end by 0 bases, with 8 bases between. This CDR3 region has 13 residues. The germline V gene encodes CDR1 MNHNS and CDR2 SASEGT. The CDR3 DNA is TGTGCCAGCAGAGCAGGGTTGAACACTGAAGCTTTCCTT. This translates into CASRAGLNTEAFL.

This clone counts as medium-sized. This chain links TRBV15 with TRBJ2-1; D ambiguous. The CDR3 loop spans 16 amino acids. Germline V CDR1 and CDR2: LNHNV, YYDKDF (reference sequence). Trimming took 0 bases from V and 0 from J, leaving 9 bases between them. The CDR3 coding sequence is TGTGCCACCAGCAGAGAGGTCACGGGCTCCTACAATGAGCAGTTCTTC. This gives the protein CATSREVTGSYNEQFF.